These 11 T cell receptor beta chains originate from one sample sequenced in a study of T-cell reconstitution after alpha-beta-depleted transplantation in children (dated by TCRdb to 2015 to 2016). Libraries were made using PCR. Sequencing was performed on an Illumina HiSeq 2500. To normalize quantification of the TCRbeta repertoire, the TCR libraries were built with molecular barcoding that relied on unique molecular identifiers. TCRdb cleaned the public reads at Q25 with fastp, built clones with MiXCR and kept in-frame beta chains. Each CDR3 protein appears once, grouped with its most common genes and DNA. This sample gives around 700,000 distinct CDR3 sequences in total; under 15% of them show up just once. The ten biggest clones cover 0.75% to 0.85% of the sample. The treatment or condition label, read with the paper, signifies: allogeneic hematopoietic cell transplantation with graft depleted of TCRalphabeta T cells and CD19 B cells.

This specimen consisted of PBMCs, obtained before TCRalphabeta/CD19-depleted stem cell transplant. Source of these receptors: a girl aged 2 to 9 with congenital amegakaryocytic thrombocytopenia, due to receive a stem cell transplant.

The CDR3 sequence: CASSAFLAGARTDTQYF. In nucleotides, the CDR3 is TGTGCCAGCAGCGCATTCCTAGCGGGAGCGCGCACAGATACGCAGTATTTT. V is TRBV9 and J is TRBJ2-3; 10 bases are shared with TRBD2. Germline assignment: CDR1 SGDLS and CDR2 YYNGEE. The CDR3 is 17 residues long. With 3 bases clipped from V and 1 base from J, the junction kept 8 bases outside the gene matches.

CDR3 sequence (DNA): TGTGCCAGTAGTATTGGCGCCGGGGGCCCTGAAGCTTTCTTT. Translated: CASSIGAGGPEAFF. The chain joins TRBV19 to TRBJ1-1, with D perhaps TRBD1 (6 bases). The CDR3 has 14 amino acids. The ends were cut back, 3 bases at V and 6 bases at J, with 14 bases in the middle. CDR1 LNHDA and CDR2 SQIVND come from the germline V gene (reference sequence).

The chain employs TRBV28 and TRBJ2-1; 14 nucleotides line up with TRBD2. CDR1 is MDHEN and CDR2 is SYDVKM in the germline V gene. Losses at the gene ends were 6 bases for V and 7 bases for J; bases not matched to a gene: 11. The CDR3 consists of 17 residues. DNA of the CDR3: TGTGCCAGCAGGAGACTAGCGGGAGGGTTTTTTAAAAATGAGCAGTTCTTC. As protein: CASRRLAGGFFKNEQFF.

The genes are TRBV7-3 and TRBJ1-1, with D perhaps TRBD1 (5 bases). Between the trimmed V and J ends, which lost 1 base and 3 bases, there was a span of 6 bases. The CDR3 contains 13 residues. Germline V gives CDR1 SGHTA, CDR2 FQGTGA. The CDR3 DNA follows: TGTGCCAGCAGCTTAATGGGGCACACTGAAGCTTTCTTT. This encodes CASSLMGHTEAFF.

This chain joins TRBV7-9 and TRBJ2-3, with TRBD2 matching 7 bases. The CDR3 is made up of 16 amino acids. The ends lost 5 bases at V and 10 bases at J; junction bases unmatched: 18. Germline V gene sequence: CDR1 SEHNR, CDR2 FQNEAQ (reference sequence). For the CDR3, the DNA is TGTGCCAGCAGCCGACGCGAGACTAGCAGAGTTCCGGCGCAGTATTTT. Its protein is CASSRRETSRVPAQYF.

This clonotype has ten or more counts. The V call is TRBV5-6, the J call TRBJ2-1; TRBD2 aligns across 11 bases. CDR3 size: 15 residues. V shed 6 bases and J 8 bases; nucleotides not matched to a gene: 10. Germline V CDR1 and CDR2: SGHDT, YYEEEE. CDR3 loop: CASNVAGGPADEQFF. The CDR3 DNA follows: TGTGCCAGCAACGTAGCGGGAGGGCCGGCTGATGAGCAGTTCTTC.

This clonotype was found many times. The rearrangement joins TRBV5-1 to TRBJ2-1; 9 bases align to TRBD1. The V segment lost 5 bases and the J segment 0 bases; nucleotides outside the gene matches: 6. Germline CDR1 reads SGHRS; CDR2 reads YFSETQ. The CDR3 consists of 16 residues. The CDR3 DNA reads as TGCGCCAGCAGAACGGGACAGGGAAGCTCCTACAATGAGCAGTTCTTC. This gives the protein CASRTGQGSSYNEQFF.

The chain has TRBV6-2 or TRBV6-3 and TRBJ2-7; perhaps TRBD2 as D (6 bases). The CDR3 has 15 residues. V was trimmed by 0 bases and J by 6 bases, leaving 15 bases between them. CDR1 MNHEY and CDR2 SVGEGT come from the germline V gene. The CDR3 DNA reads as TGTGCCAGCAGTTACTCGACGGGAGCCACTTCCGAGCAGTACTTC. Translation: CASSYSTGATSEQYF.

The chain joins TRBV12-3 or TRBV12-4 to TRBJ2-2; D is possibly TRBD1 (6 bases). This CDR3 region has 16 residues. V was cut by 6 bases and J by 3 bases, with 17 bases left in between. The CDR3 coding sequence is TGTGCCAGCAGGAGAGGGGGATTGCTAGACACCGGGGAGCTGTTTTTT. Translation: CASRRGGLLDTGELFF.

This clonotype was seen ten or more times. This chain connects TRBV29-1 to TRBJ2-7, with D perhaps given as TRBD1 or TRBD2 (6 bases each). The CDR3 sequence is 14 residues long. V was cut by 4 bases and J by 1 base, with 14 bases left in between. In germline, CDR1 is SQVTM, CDR2 ANQGSEA. For the CDR3, the DNA is TGCAGCGTTGGGGGGCTAGCGATGTCCTACGAGCAGTACTTC. This gives the protein CSVGGLAMSYEQYF.

The rearrangement joins TRBV12-3 or TRBV12-4 to TRBJ2-5; D may be TRBD2 (5 bases). CDR3 length: 14 amino acids. With 7 bases removed from V and 2 bases from J, the gap between germline ends came to 14 bases. The CDR3: CASNPNSGQETQYF. The CDR3 bases are TGTGCCAGCAACCCAAACTCGGGACAAGAGACCCAGTACTTC.